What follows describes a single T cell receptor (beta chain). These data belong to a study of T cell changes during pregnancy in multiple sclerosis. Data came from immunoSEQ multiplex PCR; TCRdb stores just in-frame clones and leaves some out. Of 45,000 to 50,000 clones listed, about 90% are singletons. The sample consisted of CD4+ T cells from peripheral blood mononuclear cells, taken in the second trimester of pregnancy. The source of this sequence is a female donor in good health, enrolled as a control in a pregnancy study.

The CDR3 is CASSQGGLAGGPGTQYF. In DNA, the CDR3 is TGCGCCAGCAGCCAAGGGGGACTAGCGGGCGGTCCTGGGACCCAGTACTTC. The rearrangement uses TRBV4-1 and TRBJ2-5; 12 nucleotides line up with TRBD2. With V trimmed by 1 base and J by 7 bases, 10 bases remained unmatched. Germline V lookup: CDR1 MGHRA, CDR2 YSYEKL. This CDR3 has 17 residues.